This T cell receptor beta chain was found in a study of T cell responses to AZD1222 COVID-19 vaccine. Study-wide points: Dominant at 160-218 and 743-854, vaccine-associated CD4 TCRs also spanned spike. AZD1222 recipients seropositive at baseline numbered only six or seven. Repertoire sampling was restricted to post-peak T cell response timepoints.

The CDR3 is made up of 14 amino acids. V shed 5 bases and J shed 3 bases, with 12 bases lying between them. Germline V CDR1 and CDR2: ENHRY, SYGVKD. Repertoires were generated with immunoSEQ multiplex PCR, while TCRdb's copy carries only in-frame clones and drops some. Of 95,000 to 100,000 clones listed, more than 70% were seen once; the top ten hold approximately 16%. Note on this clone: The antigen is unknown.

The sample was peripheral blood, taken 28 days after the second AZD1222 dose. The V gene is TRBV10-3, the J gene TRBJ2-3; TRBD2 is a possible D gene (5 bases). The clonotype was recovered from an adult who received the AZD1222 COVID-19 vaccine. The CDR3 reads CAISPGLVTDTQYF. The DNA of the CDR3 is TGTGCCATCAGTCCAGGACTGGTAACAGATACGCAGTATTTT.